This record looks at one TCR beta chain sequence and its context. Its specificity is not known. The sample comes from a study of radiotherapy plus CTLA-4 blockade in lung cancer. Produced via immunoSEQ multiplex PCR; TCRdb's table is partial and in-frame only. This sample carries over 80,000 clones, roughly 80% of them seen once, and the ten largest clones take 0.75% to 0.95%. Findings and limits, study-wide: How blood T cell clones changed early, along with interferon-beta, reportedly forecast response best.

V lost 5 bases, J lost 3 bases, and 7 bases stayed unmatched. The CDR3 sequence is 14 residues long. CDR1 is WSHSY, CDR2 SAAADI, per germline. The rearrangement links TRBV10-2 to TRBJ2-7; 7 nucleotides line up with TRBD2. The source of this sequence is a human donor with non-small cell lung cancer who had stable disease on radiotherapy plus ipilimumab. Sequencing used peripheral blood, obtained from a patient treated with radiotherapy plus ipilimumab. The CDR3 nucleotides read TGCGCCAGCAGTCTTGCCCTAGCGGACTACGAGCAGTACTTC. Amino acid sequence: CASSLALADYEQYF.